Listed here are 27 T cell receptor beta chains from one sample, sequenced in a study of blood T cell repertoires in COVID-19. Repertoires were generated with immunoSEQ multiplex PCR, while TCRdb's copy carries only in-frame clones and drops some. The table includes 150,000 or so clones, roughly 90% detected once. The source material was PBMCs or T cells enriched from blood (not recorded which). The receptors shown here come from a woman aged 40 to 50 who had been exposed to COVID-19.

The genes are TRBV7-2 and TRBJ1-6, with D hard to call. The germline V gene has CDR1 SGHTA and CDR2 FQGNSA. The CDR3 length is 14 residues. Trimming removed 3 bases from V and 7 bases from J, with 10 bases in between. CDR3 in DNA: TGTGCCAGCAGCTTGGTTCTCCTAAATTCACCCCTCCACTTT. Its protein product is CASSLVLLNSPLHF.

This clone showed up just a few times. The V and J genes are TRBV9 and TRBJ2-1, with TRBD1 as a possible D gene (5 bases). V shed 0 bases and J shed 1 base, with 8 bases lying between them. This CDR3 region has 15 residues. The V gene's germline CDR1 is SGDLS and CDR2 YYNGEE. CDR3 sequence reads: CASSVEAGSYNEQFF. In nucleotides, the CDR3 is TGTGCCAGCAGCGTAGAGGCAGGGTCCTACAATGAGCAGTTCTTC.

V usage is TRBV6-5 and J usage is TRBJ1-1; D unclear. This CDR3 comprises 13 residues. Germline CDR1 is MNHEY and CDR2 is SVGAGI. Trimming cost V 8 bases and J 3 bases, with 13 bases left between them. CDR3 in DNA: TGTGCCAGCGAGATGAATCCTGACACTGAAGCTTTCTTT. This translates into CASEMNPDTEAFF.

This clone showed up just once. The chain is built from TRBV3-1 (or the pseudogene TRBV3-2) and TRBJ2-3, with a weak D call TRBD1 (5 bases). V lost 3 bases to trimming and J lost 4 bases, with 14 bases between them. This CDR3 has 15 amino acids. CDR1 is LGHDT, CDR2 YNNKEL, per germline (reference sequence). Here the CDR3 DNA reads TGTGCCAGCAGCCACTGGACATCGCCGGCAGATACGCAGTATTTT. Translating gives CASSHWTSPADTQYF.

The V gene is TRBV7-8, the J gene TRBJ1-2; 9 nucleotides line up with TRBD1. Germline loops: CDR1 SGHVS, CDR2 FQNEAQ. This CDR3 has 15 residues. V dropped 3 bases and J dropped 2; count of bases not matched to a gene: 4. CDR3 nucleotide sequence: TGTGCCAGCAGCTTTCGGACAGGGGTAAACTATGGCTACACCTTC. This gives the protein CASSFRTGVNYGYTF.

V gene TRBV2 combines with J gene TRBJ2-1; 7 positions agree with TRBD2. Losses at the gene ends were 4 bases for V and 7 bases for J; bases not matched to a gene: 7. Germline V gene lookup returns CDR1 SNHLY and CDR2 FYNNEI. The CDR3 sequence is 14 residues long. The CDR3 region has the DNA TGTGCCAGCAGTGCCGAGCGGGAAAGGAATGAGCAGTTCTTC. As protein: CASSAERERNEQFF.

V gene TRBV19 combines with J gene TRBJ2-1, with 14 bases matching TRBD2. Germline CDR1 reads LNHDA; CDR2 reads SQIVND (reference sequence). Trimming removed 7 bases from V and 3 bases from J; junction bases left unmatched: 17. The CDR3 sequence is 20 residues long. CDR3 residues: CASKAPGLAGVRGLYNEQFF. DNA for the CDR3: TGTGCCAGTAAAGCGCCGGGACTAGCGGGAGTTAGGGGTCTCTACAATGAGCAGTTCTTC.

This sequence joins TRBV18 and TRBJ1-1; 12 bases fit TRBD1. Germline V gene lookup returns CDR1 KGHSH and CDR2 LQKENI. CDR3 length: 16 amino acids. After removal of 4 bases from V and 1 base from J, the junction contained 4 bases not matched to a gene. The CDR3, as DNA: TGTGCCAGCTCACAGGGACAGGGGGCTGCGAACACTGAAGCTTTCTTT. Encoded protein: CASSQGQGAANTEAFF.

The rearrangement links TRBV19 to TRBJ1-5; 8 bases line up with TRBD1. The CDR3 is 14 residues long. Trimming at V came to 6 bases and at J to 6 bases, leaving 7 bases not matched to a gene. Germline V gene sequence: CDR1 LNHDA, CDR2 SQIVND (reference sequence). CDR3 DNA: TGTGCCAGTAGCCCGGACAGGGATGGTCAGCCCCAGCATTTT. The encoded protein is CASSPDRDGQPQHF.

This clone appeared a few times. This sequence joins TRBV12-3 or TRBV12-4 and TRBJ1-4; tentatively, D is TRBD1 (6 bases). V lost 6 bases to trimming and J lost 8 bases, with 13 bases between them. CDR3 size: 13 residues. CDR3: CASSRGWGEKLFF. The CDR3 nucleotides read TGTGCCAGCAGCAGGGGTTGGGGCGAAAAACTGTTTTTT.

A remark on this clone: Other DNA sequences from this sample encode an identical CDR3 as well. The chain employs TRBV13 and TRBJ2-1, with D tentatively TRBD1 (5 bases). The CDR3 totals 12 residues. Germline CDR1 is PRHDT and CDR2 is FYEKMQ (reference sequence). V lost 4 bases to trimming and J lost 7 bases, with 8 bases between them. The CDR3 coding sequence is TGTGCCAGCAGCTCCCCAGGGAATGAGCAGTTCTTC. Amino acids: CASSSPGNEQFF.

CDR3 residues: CAIRKRGFEAFF. In DNA, the CDR3 is TGTGCCATAAGGAAGAGAGGGTTTGAAGCTTTCTTT. The rearrangement uses TRBV6-7 and TRBJ1-1; D remains ambiguous. TRBV6-7 counts as an open reading frame of uncertain function. The CDR3 is 12 amino acids. The ends were cut back, 10 bases at V and 7 bases at J, with 16 bases in the middle.

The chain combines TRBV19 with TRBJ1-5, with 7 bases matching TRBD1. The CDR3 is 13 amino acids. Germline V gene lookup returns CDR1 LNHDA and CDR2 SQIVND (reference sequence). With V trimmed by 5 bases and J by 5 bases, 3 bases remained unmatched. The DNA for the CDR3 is TGTGCCAGTAGTTCTGACAGGGATCAGCCCCAGCATTTT. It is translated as CASSSDRDQPQHF.

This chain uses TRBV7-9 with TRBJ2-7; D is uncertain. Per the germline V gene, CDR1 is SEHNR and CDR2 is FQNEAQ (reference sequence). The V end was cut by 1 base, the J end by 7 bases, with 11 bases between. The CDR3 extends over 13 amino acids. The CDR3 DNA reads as TGTGCCAGCAGCTTAGGTCCAGGTCTTGAGCAGTACTTC. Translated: CASSLGPGLEQYF.

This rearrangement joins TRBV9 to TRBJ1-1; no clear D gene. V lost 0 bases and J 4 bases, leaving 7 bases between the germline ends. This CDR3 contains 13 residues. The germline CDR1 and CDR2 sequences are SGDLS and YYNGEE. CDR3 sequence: CASSVGQFTEAFF. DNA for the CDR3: TGTGCCAGCAGCGTAGGTCAATTCACTGAAGCTTTCTTT.

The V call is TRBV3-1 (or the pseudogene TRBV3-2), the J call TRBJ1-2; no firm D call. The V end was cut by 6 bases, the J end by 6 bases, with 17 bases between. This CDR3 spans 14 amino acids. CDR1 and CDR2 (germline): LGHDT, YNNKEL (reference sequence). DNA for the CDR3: TGTGCCAGCAGTCGTGGACTAAGGGTTGATGGCTACACCTTC. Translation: CASSRGLRVDGYTF.

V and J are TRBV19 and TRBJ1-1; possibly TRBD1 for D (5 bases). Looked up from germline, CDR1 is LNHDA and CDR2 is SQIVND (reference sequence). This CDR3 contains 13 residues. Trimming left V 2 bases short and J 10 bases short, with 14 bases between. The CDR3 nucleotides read TGTGCCAGTAGTATATCGGCCAGGGAGGTAGCTTTCTTT. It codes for CASSISAREVAFF.

Here the CDR3 DNA reads TGCAGCGCCACGACAGGGCGTGCTGAAGCTTTCTTT. Its translation: CSATTGRAEAFF. V and J are TRBV29-1 and TRBJ1-1, with 7 bases matching TRBD1. CDR1 and CDR2 from the germline V gene are SQVTM and ANQGSEA. CDR3 length: 12 residues. V lost 7 bases, J lost 6 bases, and 8 bases stayed unmatched.

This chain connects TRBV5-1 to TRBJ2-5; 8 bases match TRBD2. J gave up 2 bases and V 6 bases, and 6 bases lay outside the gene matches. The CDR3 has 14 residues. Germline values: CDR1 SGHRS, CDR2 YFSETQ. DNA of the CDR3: TGCGCCAGCAAGCGGGAGCTTCAACAAGAGACCCAGTACTTC. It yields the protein CASKRELQQETQYF. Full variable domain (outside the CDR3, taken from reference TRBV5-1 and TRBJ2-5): KAGVTQTPRYLIKTRGQQVTLSCSPISGHRSVSWYQQTPGQGLQFLFEYFSETQRNKGNFPGRFSGRQFSNSRSEMNVSTLELGDSALYLCASKRELQQETQYFGPGTRLLVL.

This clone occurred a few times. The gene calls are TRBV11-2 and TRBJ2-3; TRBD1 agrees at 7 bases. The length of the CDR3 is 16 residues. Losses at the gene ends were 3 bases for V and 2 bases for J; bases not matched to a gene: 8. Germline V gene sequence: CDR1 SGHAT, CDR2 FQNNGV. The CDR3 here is CASSLGWGQHTDTQYF. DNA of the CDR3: TGTGCCAGCAGCTTGGGATGGGGACAGCACACAGATACGCAGTATTTT.

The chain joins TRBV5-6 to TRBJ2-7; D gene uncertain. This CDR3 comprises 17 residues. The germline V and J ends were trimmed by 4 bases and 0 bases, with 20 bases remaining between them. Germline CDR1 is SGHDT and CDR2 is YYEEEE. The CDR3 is CASSLEYGGTSSYEQYF. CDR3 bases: TGTGCCAGCAGCCTGGAGTATGGCGGAACAAGCTCCTACGAGCAGTACTTC.

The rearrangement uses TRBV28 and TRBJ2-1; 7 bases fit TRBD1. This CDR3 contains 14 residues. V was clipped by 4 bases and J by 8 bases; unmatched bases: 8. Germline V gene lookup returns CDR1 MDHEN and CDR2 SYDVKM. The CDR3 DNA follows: TGTGCCAGCAGTTACTACCGACAGGGCGATGAGCAGTTCTTC. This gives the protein CASSYYRQGDEQFF.

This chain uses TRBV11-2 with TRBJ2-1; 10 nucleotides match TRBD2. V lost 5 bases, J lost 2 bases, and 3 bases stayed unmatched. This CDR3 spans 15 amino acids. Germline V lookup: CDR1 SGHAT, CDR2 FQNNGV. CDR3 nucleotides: TGTGCCAGCAGCAAACTAGCGGGACCCTACAATGAGCAGTTCTTC. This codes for CASSKLAGPYNEQFF.

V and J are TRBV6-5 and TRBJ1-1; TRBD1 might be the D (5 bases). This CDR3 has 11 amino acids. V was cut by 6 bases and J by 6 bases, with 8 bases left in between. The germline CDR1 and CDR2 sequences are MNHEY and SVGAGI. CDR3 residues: CASSWGAEAFF. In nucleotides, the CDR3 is TGTGCCAGCAGCTGGGGGGCTGAAGCTTTCTTT.

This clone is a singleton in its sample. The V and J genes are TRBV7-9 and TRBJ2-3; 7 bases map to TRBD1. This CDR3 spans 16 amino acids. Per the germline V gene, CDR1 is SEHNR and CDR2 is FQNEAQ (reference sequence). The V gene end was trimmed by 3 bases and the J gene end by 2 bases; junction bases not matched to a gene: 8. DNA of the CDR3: TGTGCCAGCAGCTTTGGGGTTGGGACAGACACAGATACGCAGTATTTT. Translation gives CASSFGVGTDTDTQYF.

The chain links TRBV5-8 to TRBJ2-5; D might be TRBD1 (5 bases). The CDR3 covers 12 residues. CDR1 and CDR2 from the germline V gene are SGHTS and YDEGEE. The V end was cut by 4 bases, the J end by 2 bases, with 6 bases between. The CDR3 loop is CASSRQQETQYF. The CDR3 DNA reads TGTGCCAGCAGCAGACAGCAAGAGACCCAGTACTTC.

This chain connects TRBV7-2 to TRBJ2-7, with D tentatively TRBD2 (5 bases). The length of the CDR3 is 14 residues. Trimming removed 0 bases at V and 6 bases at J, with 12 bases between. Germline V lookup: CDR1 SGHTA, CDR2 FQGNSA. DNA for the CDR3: TGTGCCAGCAGCTTAGCTAGCGACGCTCGCGAGCAGTACTTC. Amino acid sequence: CASSLASDAREQYF.